This TCR beta chain was sequenced in a study of vaccination and CD4 T cells after COVID-19 (dated by TCRdb to 2022 to 2024). With regard to the full study: Convalescent patients had a positive SARS-CoV-2 result on nasal swab PCR, and of these patients, several had mild disease and one had severe disease. In the convalescent cohort there were six males and four females, among whom were two Hispanic individuals, seven Caucasians, two Asians and one multiracial person. In under 13 COVID-19 convalescent patients and a handful of infection-naive healthy vaccine recipients, researchers compared the spike-specific CD4+ TCR repertoire from before mRNA vaccination with the repertoire from after. Post-COVID blood samples from convalescent patients were collected a median of roughly 100 days after diagnosis, with a range of roughly 30 to 170 days. Post-vaccine blood samples were obtained a median of roughly 75 days after the second vaccine dose, with a range of roughly 14 to 241 days. Overlapping spike peptide pools from SARS-CoV-2 and from the common cold coronaviruses HCoV-NL63, HCoV-OC43 and HCoV-229E were used as culture stimuli. Control cultures received a CEFX viral epitope pool as the positive control, an HIV-1 Nef peptide pool as the negative control, or no peptide. Two doses of either the Pfizer-BioNTech BNT162b2 vaccine (n=8) or the Moderna mRNA-1273 vaccine (n=2) were administered to participants. On the study overall, not on this receptor specifically: The median count of SARS-CoV-2-reactive clonotypes went up from under 25 after infection to more than 30 after vaccination, although the change was not significant. Of the vaccine-specific clones found in convalescent patients, nearly all (304 of 307) were mono-reactive for SARS-CoV-2 spike instead of being cross-reactive with common cold coronaviruses. Relatively few convalescent patients were included in the study, and early timepoints after natural infection were not analyzed. Among the post-vaccine SARS-CoV-2-reactive clones in convalescent patients, a median roughly 85% showed up only after vaccination, which suggests vaccine-specific priming.

Library construction relied on PCR. DNA from cultured CD4+ T cells was subjected to TCR sequencing with the Oncomine TCR Beta short-read assay at the Johns Hopkins FTIC core. The QIAamp micro DNA kit was used to extract genomic DNA from the cultured CD4+ T cells. Oncomine TCR Beta libraries made from cultured CD4+ T cells were pooled using unique dual indexes and sequenced on an Illumina iSeq 100. The source study handled its data this way. Non-productive sequences were removed, and CDR3s not starting with C, not ending with F or W, or shorter than 7 amino acids were discarded. Antigen-specific clonotypes were identified using the MANAFEST web application through comparison of peptide-stimulated wells with reference and other culture wells. Positive clones required FDR below 0.05, an odds ratio above 5, and productive frequency above 0.1% in at least two of three replicate wells. A clonotype counted as cross-reactive if it showed significant expansion both in the SARS-CoV-2 spike wells and in at least one common cold coronavirus spike condition. Using R version 3.6.1, CDR3 homology was evaluated through Levenshtein distances (stringdist) along with unrooted phylogenetic trees (ape). TCRdb reworked the public reads: Q25 trimming with fastp, MiXCR clone assembly, productive beta chains retained. Rows with a matching CDR3 protein are joined into one entry that keeps the most common DNA and genes. TCRdb's processing, not the authors' own work, is the source of the V and J calls. This sample lists more than 10,000 distinct CDR3 sequences; 40% to 50% were detected once. Of the sample, less than 25% is held by the ten largest clones.

The treatment or condition tag for this specimen amounts to: roughly 11-day PBMC culture with coronavirus spike peptide pools or control peptides (ViraFEST assay). The ViraFEST assay, used in the study, expanded antigen-specific T cells with peptide pools and then identified the expanded clonotypes through TCR sequencing. The convalescent patients' positive SARS-CoV-2 PCR tests fell between March and December 2020, which was before the Alpha, Beta and Delta variants emerged in the United States. Around 2 million PBMCs per well were cultured in IMDM with approximately 5% human AB serum and 9 to 10 IU/ml IL-2, plus 10 ug/ml peptide pools. Half of the culture medium was replaced with fresh IL-2-containing medium on days 3 and 7. After 9 to 10 days of culture, CD4+ T cells were isolated by negative selection using the EasySep CD4+ T cell isolation kit. PBMCs were separated from whole blood using Ficoll-Paque Plus gradient centrifugation and then either used fresh or cryopreserved at -140C. Culture conditions were generally each tested in triplicate wells.

The sample holds a few counts of this clonotype. Its recognized antigen is unknown. Base-call qualities are not available, and no considerably larger clone is one nucleotide away. The germline V gene (reference sequence) supplies CDR1 SEHNR and CDR2 FQNEAQ. The junction shows trimming of 1 base on V and 1 base on J, plus 8 bases between the germline ends. The CDR3, cysteine through phenylalanine, is 15 amino acids long. The DNA shown is the 45-base CDR3, in frame from base 1. This sequence was found in a human donor who had recovered from COVID-19. This sample comprised CD4+ T cells from blood, cultured in vitro, obtained before SARS-CoV-2 vaccination. Rearrangement joined TRBV7-9 to TRBJ1-5, and perhaps TRBD1 as D gene, on 6 matching bases. The DNA sequence is given as TGTGCCAGCAGCTTAGTACAGGGAAGCAATCAGCCCCAGCATTTT. Its translation is CASSLVQGSNQPQHF.